This T cell receptor (beta chain) was identified during a study of identical twins. Study conclusions and caveats: Because invariant MAIT and iNKT cells could be present, zero-insertion analyses could be partly confounded. Insertion counts were lower in abundant cord blood beta clonotypes, a trend that memory repertoires did not show. When twins shared out-of-frame alpha sequences, those sequences had excess low generation probability. Researchers reported weaker excess twin sharing in beta out-of-frame sequences.

TCRdb fed the 5' RACE reads into MiXCR, producing one record per CDR3 protein. This table holds 1.5 million to 2 million distinct CDR3 sequences, about 32% found once. CDR3 length equals 16 residues. CDR1 and CDR2 (germline): SGHVS, FQNEAQ. Trimming left V 1 base short and J 6 bases short, with 19 bases between. Only a few counts were recorded for this clonotype. Its target is unknown. This receptor was obtained from a newborn girl in good health. The chain couples TRBV7-8 to TRBJ2-7; D perhaps matches TRBD2 (7 bases). The sequenced sample consisted of cord blood. This CDR3 is CASSLGSGGGGSEQYF. CDR3 nucleotides: TGTGCCAGCAGCTTAGGGTCCGGGGGAGGGGGGAGCGAGCAGTACTTC. Using reference TRBV7-8 and TRBJ2-7 for the parts outside the CDR3, the full variable domain is GAGVSQSPRYKVAKRGQDVALRCDPISGHVSLFWYQQALGQGPEFLTYFQNEAQLDKSGLPSDRFFAERPEGSVSTLKIQRTQQEDSAVYLCASSLGSGGGGSEQYFGPGTRLTVT.